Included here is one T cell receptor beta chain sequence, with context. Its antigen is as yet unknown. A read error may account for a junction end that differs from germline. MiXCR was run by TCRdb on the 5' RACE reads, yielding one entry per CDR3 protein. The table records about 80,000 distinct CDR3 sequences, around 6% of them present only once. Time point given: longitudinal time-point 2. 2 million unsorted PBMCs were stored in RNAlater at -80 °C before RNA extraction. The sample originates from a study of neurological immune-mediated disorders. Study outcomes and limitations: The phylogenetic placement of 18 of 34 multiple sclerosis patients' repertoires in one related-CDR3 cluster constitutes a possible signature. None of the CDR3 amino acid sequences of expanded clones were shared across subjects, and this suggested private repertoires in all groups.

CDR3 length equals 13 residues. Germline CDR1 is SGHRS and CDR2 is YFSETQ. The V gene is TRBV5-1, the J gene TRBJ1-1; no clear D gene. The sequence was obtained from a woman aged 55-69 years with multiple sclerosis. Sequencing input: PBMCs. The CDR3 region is CAISFNSNTEAFF. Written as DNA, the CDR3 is TGCGCCATCAGCTTCAATTCGAACACTGAAGCTTTCTTT.